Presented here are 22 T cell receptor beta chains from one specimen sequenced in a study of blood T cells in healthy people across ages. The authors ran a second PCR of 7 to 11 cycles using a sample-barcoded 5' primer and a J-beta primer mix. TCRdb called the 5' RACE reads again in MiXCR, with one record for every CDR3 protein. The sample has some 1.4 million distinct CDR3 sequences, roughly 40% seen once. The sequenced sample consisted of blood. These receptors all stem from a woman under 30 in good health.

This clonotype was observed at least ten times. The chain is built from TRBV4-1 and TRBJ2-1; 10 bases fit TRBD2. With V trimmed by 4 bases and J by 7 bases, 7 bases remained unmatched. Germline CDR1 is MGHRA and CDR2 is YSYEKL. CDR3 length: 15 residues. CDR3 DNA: TGCGCCAGCAGCCCCAATTCACTAGCGGGAAATGAGCAGTTCTTC. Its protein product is CASSPNSLAGNEQFF.

The CDR3 loop is CASSYRGAGANVLTF. As DNA, the CDR3 is TGTGCCAGCAGTTACAGGGGGGCGGGGGCCAACGTCCTGACTTTC. V gene TRBV6-5 combines with J gene TRBJ2-6; D could derive from TRBD1 or TRBD2 (6 bases each). The V end lost 2 bases, the J end lost 4 bases, and 9 bases lay between the germline ends. Germline V gene data show CDR1 as MNHEY and CDR2 as SVGAGI. The length of the CDR3 is 15 residues.

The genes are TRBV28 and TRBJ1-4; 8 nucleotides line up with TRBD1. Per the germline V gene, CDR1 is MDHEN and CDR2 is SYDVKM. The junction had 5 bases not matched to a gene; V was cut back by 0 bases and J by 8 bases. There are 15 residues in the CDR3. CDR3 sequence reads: CASSLWARGREKLFF. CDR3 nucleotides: TGTGCCAGCAGTTTATGGGCCAGGGGGCGGGAAAAACTGTTTTTT.

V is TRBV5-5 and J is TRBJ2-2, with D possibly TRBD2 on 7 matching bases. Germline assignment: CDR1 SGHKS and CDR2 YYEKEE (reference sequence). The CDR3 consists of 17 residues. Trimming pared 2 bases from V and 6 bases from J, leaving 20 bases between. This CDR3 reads CASSFQTGGLWAGELFF. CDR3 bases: TGTGCCAGCAGCTTCCAGACCGGGGGGCTTTGGGCCGGGGAGCTGTTTTTT.

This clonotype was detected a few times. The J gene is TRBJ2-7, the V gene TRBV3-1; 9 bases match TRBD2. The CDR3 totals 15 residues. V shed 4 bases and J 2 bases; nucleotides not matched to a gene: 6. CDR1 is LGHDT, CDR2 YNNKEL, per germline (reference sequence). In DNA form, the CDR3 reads TGTGCCAGCAGCCCAATAGCGGGGGCGACCTACGAGCAGTACTTC. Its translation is CASSPIAGATYEQYF.

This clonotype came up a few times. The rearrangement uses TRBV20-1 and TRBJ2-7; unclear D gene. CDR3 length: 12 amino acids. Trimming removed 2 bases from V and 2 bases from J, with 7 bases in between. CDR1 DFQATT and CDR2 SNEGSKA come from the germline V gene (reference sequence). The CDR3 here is CSARRSTYEQYF. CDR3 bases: TGCAGTGCTAGAAGGTCTACCTACGAGCAGTACTTC.

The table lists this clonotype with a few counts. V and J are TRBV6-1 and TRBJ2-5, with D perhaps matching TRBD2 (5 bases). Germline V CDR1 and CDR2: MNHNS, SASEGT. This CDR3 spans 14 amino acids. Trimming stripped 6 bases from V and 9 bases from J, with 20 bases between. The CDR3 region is CASRPTGGDGSQYF. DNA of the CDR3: TGTGCCAGCAGACCTACTGGAGGCGACGGGTCCCAGTACTTC.

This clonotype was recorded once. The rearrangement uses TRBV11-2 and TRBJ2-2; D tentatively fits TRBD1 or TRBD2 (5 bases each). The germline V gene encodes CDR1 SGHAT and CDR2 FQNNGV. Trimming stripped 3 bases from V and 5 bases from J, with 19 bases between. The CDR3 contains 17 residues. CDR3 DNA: TGTGCCAGCAGCTTCCAAGGGACCGCTGTTTTAACCGGGGAGCTGTTTTTT. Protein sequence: CASSFQGTAVLTGELFF.

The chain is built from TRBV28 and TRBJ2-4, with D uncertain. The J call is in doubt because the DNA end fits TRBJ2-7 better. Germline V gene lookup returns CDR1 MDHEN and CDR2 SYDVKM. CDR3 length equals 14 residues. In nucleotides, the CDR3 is TGTGCCAGCACCCCGGAAAGATGGCGCTACGAGCAGTACTTC. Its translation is CASTPERWRYEQYF.

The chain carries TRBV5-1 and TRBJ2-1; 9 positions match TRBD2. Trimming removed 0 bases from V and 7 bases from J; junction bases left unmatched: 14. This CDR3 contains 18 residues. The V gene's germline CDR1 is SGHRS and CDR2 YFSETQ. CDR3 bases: TGCGCCAGCAGCTTGGCCCTCGGGGTAGCGGGAGATAGGAATGAGCAGTTCTTC. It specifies CASSLALGVAGDRNEQFF.

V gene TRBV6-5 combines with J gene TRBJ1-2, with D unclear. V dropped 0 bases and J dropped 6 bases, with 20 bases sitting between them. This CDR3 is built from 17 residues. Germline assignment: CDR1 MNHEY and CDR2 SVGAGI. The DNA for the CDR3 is TGTGCCAGCAGTTACTCAGCGCTTCGGCCTTCAAAGGATGGCTACACCTTC. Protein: CASSYSALRPSKDGYTF.

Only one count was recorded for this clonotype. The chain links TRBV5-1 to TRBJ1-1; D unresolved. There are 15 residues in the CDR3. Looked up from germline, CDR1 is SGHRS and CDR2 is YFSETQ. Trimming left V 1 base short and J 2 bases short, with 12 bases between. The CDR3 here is CASSLNALPNTEAFF. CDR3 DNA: TGCGCCAGCAGCTTGAATGCACTACCAAACACTGAAGCTTTCTTT.

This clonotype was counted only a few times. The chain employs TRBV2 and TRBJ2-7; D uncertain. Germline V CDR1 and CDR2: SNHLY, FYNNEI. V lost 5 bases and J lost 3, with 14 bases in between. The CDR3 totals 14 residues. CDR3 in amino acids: CASSKTATVYEQYF. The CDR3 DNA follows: TGTGCCAGCAGTAAGACGGCTACGGTCTACGAGCAGTACTTC.

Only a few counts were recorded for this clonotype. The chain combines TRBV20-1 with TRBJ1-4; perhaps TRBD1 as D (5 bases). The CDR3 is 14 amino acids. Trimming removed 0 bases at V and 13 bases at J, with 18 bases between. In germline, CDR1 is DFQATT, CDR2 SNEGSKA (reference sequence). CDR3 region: CSARDPRGTMGLFF. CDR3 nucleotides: TGCAGTGCTAGAGATCCAAGGGGTACGATGGGACTGTTTTTT.

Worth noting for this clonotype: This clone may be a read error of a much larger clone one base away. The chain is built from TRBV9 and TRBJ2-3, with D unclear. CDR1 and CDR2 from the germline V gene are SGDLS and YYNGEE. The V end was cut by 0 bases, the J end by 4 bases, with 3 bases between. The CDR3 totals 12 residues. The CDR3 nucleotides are TGTGCCAGCAGCGTAGATCCAGATACGCAGTATTTT. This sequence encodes CASSVDPDTQYF.

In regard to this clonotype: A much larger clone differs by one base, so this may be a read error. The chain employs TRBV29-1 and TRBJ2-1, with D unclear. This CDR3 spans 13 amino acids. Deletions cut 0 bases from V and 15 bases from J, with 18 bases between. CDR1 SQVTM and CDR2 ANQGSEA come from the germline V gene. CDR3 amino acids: CSVEDRLVAKGFF. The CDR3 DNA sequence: TGCAGCGTTGAAGATCGATTGGTAGCCAAGGGGTTCTTC.

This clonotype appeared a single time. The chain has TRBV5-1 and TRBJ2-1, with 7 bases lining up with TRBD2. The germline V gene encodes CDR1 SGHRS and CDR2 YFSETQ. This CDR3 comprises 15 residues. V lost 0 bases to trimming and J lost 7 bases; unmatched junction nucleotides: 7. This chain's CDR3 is CASSLDPGGLNEQFF. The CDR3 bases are TGCGCCAGCAGCTTGGACCCCGGGGGGTTAAATGAGCAGTTCTTC.

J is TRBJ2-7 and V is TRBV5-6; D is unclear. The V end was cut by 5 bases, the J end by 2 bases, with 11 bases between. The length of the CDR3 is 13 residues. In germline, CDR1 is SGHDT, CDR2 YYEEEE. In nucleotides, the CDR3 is TGTGCCAGCAGGTTGACACCGACCTACGAGCAGTACTTC. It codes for CASRLTPTYEQYF.

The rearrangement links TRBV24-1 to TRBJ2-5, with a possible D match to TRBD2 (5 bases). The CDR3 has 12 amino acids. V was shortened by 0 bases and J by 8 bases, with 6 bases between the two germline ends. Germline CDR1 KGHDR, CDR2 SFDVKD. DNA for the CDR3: TGTGCCACCAGTGATTTGGGGAGAACCCAGTACTTC. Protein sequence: CATSDLGRTQYF.

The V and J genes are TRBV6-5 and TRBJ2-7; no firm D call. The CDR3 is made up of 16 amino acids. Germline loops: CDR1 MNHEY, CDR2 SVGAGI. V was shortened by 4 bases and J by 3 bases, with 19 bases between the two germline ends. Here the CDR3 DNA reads TGTGCCAGCAGTTCCCGGGTAGTGGGTCCGGACTACGAGCAGTACTTC. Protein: CASSSRVVGPDYEQYF.

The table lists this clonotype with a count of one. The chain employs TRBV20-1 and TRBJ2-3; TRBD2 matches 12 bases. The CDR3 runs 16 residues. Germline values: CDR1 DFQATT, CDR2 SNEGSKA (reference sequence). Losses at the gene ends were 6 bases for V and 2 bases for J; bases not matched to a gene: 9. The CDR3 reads CSATRLAGATTDTQYF. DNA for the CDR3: TGCAGTGCCACGAGACTAGCGGGGGCGACCACAGATACGCAGTATTTT.

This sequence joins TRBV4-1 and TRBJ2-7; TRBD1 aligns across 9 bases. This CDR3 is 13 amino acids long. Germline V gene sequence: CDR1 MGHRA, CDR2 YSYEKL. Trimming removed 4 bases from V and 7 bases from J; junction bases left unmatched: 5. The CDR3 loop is CASSLNRGLEQYF. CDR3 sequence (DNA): TGCGCCAGCAGCCTCAACAGGGGGCTGGAGCAGTACTTC.